Following are 15 T cell receptor beta chains from one sample sequenced in a study of human T cells and chemical hapten exposure. This sample's time point: healthy volunteer bleed at 2 weeks. Researchers extracted total RNA from unfractionated whole blood. One entry per CDR3 protein, called by TCRdb with MiXCR from the RACE reads. The sample shows some 45,000 distinct CDR3 sequences, 3.5% to 5% of them seen only once. Sequencing used whole blood. The receptor source for this set is a human donor in good health. Some clones in this sample may be carry-over from other donors' samples.

The chain links TRBV7-2 to TRBJ2-1; D is tentatively TRBD1 or TRBD2 (5 bases each). Trimming left V 1 base short and J 5 bases short, with 18 bases between. Looked up from germline, CDR1 is SGHTA and CDR2 is FQGNSA. This CDR3 is built from 17 residues. CDR3 DNA sequence: TGTGCCAGCAGCTTAGAATGGGGCTCTAGCCGGCACAATGAGCAGTTCTTC. It is translated as CASSLEWGSSRHNEQFF.

This clonotype was seen more than once but under ten times. J is TRBJ2-1 and V is TRBV5-1; 8 bases map to TRBD2. The CDR3 is 17 residues long. The junction had 9 bases not matched to a gene; V was cut back by 0 bases and J by 4 bases. Germline loops: CDR1 SGHRS, CDR2 YFSETQ. The CDR3 protein is CASSLAGVSGTYNEQFF. CDR3 nucleotide sequence: TGCGCCAGCAGCTTGGCCGGAGTTAGCGGGACGTACAATGAGCAGTTCTTC.

This clonotype was seen ten or more times. The chain couples TRBV29-1 to TRBJ2-7; D not resolved. Germline-derived CDR1 and CDR2 are SQVTM and ANQGSEA. The germline V and J ends were trimmed by 7 bases and 5 bases, with 15 bases remaining between them. The CDR3 is made up of 12 amino acids. The CDR3 DNA is TGCAGCGCTAGTCCTGGATCCCACGAGCAGTACTTC. It encodes CSASPGSHEQYF.

The table lists this clonotype with many counts. J is TRBJ1-2 and V is TRBV14, with D perhaps matching TRBD1 (5 bases). CDR1 SGHDN and CDR2 FVKESK come from the germline V gene. Deletions cut 1 base from V and 8 bases from J, with 11 bases between. The length of the CDR3 is 13 residues. In DNA form, the CDR3 reads TGTGCCAGCAGCCAAGTTCTTGGACACGGCTACACCTTC. It is translated as CASSQVLGHGYTF.

This clonotype was observed many times. The rearrangement joins TRBV20-1 to TRBJ2-7; D unclear. The CDR3 covers 13 residues. V was trimmed by 4 bases and J by 1 base, leaving 11 bases between them. Germline V gives CDR1 DFQATT, CDR2 SNEGSKA (reference sequence). CDR3 in DNA: TGCAGTGCTATGATCCCAGCGTCCTACGAGCAGTACTTC. It specifies CSAMIPASYEQYF.

This clonotype was seen at least ten times. The genes are TRBV20-1 and TRBJ2-4; 10 nucleotides agree with TRBD1. Trimming removed 3 bases from V and 0 bases from J; junction bases left unmatched: 5. Germline values: CDR1 DFQATT, CDR2 SNEGSKA (reference sequence). The length of the CDR3 is 16 residues. Here the CDR3 reads CSARTGGVPAKNIQYF. In DNA form, the CDR3 reads TGCAGTGCTAGGACAGGGGGCGTCCCAGCCAAAAACATTCAGTACTTC.

This clonotype was picked up many times. The chain recombines TRBV25-1 with TRBJ1-1, with TRBD1 identical over 9 bases. CDR1 and CDR2 from the germline V gene are MGHDK and SYGVNS. The CDR3 is 13 residues long. V lost 6 bases to trimming and J lost 6 bases; unmatched junction nucleotides: 5. In nucleotides, the CDR3 is TGTGCCAGCAGGGGGACAGGGCGTTCTGAAGCTTTCTTT. Translating it yields CASRGTGRSEAFF.

This clonotype occurred a few times. CDR3 sequence (DNA): TGCAGCGTGGTACAGGGGTTGGATCAGCCCCAGCATTTT. This gives the protein CSVVQGLDQPQHF. The chain is built from TRBV29-1 and TRBJ1-5, with 7 bases aligning to TRBD1. Per germline, CDR1 SQVTM and CDR2 ANQGSEA. The CDR3 length is 13 residues. Unmatched junction bases numbered 7, after V lost 6 bases and J lost 5 bases.

In this sample, this clonotype turned up many times. CDR3 in amino acids: CSVRTSGRPDTQYF. In DNA form, the CDR3 reads TGCAGCGTTCGGACTAGCGGGAGACCAGATACGCAGTATTTT. The V call is TRBV29-1, the J call TRBJ2-3, with 13 nucleotides matching TRBD2. The length of the CDR3 is 14 residues. V shed 5 bases and J 4 bases; nucleotides not matched to a gene: 3. Germline values: CDR1 SQVTM, CDR2 ANQGSEA.

To note about this clonotype: One end of the junction is discordant with germline, which a read error may explain. The gene calls are TRBV28 and TRBJ2-7, with D possibly TRBD1 on 6 matching bases. The CDR3 spans 15 residues. Germline CDR1 MDHEN, CDR2 SYDVKM. In nucleotides, the CDR3 is TGTGCCACCAGTGATAGTCCGGGACAATCCTACGAGCAGTACTTC. Translated, it gives CATSDSPGQSYEQYF.

This clonotype was seen many times. The rearrangement links TRBV7-2 to TRBJ2-5, with 10 nucleotides matching TRBD1. Trimming at V came to 5 bases and at J to 1 base, leaving 13 bases not matched to a gene. Germline V gene data show CDR1 as SGHTA and CDR2 as FQGNSA. The CDR3 consists of 18 residues. CDR3: CASSAMGIGQGVQETQYF. CDR3 coding DNA: TGTGCCAGCAGCGCGATGGGGATTGGACAGGGGGTCCAAGAGACCCAGTACTTC.

The table lists this clonotype with many counts. The chain employs TRBV4-1 and TRBJ1-3; D unresolved. The V gene lost 1 base and the J gene lost 2 bases, with 6 bases spanning the gap. Germline V gives CDR1 MGHRA, CDR2 YSYEKL. This CDR3 has 14 residues. CDR3 in DNA: TGCGCCAGCAGCCAAGTACAGCCTGGAAACACCATATATTTT. It translates to CASSQVQPGNTIYF.

This clonotype was picked up a small number of times. The chain links TRBV30 to TRBJ2-7; D not certain. This CDR3 is 12 amino acids long. Between the trimmed V and J ends, which lost 4 bases and 3 bases, there was a span of 10 bases. CDR1 GTSNPN and CDR2 SVGIG come from the germline V gene (reference sequence). CDR3 sequence (DNA): TGTGCCTGGAAAGACCGCAACTACGAGCAGTACTTC. It yields the protein CAWKDRNYEQYF. The full variable domain, completed using reference TRBV30 and TRBJ2-7, is SQTIHQWPATLVQPVGSPLSLECTVEGTSNPNLYWYRQAAGRGLQLLFYSVGIGQISSEVPQNLSASRPQDRQFILSSKKLLLSDSGFYLCAWKDRNYEQYFGPGTRLTVT.

This clonotype has at least ten counts. The chain is built from TRBV6-6 and TRBJ2-7, with D possibly TRBD1 on 6 matching bases. The V end was cut by 2 bases, the J end by 1 base, with 12 bases between. The CDR3 extends over 15 amino acids. The V gene's germline CDR1 is MNHNY and CDR2 SVGAGI (reference sequence). CDR3 in DNA: TGTGCCAGCAGTTACCCAGAACAGGGATCCTACGAGCAGTACTTC. This sequence encodes CASSYPEQGSYEQYF.

This clonotype counts as medium-sized. The V call is TRBV18, the J call TRBJ1-4; 8 nucleotides match TRBD1. Germline V gene data show CDR1 as KGHSH and CDR2 as LQKENI. This CDR3 comprises 17 residues. V lost 3 bases to trimming and J lost 0 bases; unmatched junction nucleotides: 6. The CDR3 sequence is CASSPEQGAATNEKLFF. CDR3 in DNA: TGTGCCAGCTCACCTGAGCAGGGGGCCGCAACTAATGAAAAACTGTTTTTT.